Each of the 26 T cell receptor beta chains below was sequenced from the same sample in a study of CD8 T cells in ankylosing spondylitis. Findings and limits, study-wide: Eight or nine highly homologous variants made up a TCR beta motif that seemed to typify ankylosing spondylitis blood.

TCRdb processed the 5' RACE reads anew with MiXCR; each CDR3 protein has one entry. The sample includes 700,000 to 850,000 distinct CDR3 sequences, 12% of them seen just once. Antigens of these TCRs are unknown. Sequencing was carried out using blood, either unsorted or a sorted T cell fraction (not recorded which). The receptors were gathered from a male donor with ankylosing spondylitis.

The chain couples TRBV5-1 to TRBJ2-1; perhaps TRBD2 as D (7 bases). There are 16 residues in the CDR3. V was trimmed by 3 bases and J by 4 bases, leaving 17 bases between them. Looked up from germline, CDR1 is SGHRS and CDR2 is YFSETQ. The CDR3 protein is CASSWGGAATYNEQFF. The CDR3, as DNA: TGCGCCAGCAGCTGGGGGGGGGCCGCAACGTACAATGAGCAGTTCTTC.

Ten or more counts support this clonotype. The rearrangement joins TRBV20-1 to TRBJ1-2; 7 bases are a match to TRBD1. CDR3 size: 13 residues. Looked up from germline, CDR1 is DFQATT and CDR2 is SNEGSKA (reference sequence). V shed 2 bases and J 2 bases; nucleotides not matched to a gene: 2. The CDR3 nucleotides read TGCAGTGCTAGACAGGGGGGCAACTATGGCTACACCTTC. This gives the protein CSARQGGNYGYTF.

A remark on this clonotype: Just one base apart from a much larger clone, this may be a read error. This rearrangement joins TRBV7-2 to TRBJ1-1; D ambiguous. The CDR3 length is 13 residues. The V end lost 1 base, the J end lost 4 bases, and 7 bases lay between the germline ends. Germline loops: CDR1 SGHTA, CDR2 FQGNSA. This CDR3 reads CASSLVGFTEAFF. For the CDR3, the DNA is TGTGCCAGCAGCTTAGTAGGGTTCACTGAAGCTTTCTTT.

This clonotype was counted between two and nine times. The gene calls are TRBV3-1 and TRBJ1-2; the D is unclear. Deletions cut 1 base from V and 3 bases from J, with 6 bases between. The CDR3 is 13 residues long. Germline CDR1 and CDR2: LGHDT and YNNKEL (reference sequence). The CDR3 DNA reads TGTGCCAGCAGCCAAGGAGAGTACTATGGCTACACCTTC. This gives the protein CASSQGEYYGYTF. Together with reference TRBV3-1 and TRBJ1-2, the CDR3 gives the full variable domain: DTAVSQTPKYLVTQMGNDKSIKCEQNLGHDTMYWYKQDSKKFLKIMFSYNNKELIINETVPNRFSPKSPDKAHLNLHINSLELGDSAVYFCASSQGEYYGYTFGSGTRLTVV.

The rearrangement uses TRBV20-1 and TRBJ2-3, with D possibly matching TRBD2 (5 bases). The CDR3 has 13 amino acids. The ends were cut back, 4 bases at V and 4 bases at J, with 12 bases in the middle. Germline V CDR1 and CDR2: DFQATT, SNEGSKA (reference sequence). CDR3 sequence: CSANGLGADTQYF. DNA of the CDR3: TGCAGTGCTAACGGTCTCGGGGCAGATACGCAGTATTTT.

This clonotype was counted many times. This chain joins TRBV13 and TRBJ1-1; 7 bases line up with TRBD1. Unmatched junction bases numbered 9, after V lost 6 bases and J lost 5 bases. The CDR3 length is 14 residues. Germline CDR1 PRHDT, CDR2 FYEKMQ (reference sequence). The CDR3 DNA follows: TGTGCCAGCAGTCGAACAGGGGTGGGGACTGAAGCTTTCTTT. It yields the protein CASSRTGVGTEAFF. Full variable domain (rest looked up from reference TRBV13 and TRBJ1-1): AAGVIQSPRHLIKEKRETATLKCYPIPRHDTVYWYQQGPGQDPQFLISFYEKMQSDKGSIPDRFSAQQFSDYHSELNMSSLELGDSALYFCASSRTGVGTEAFFGQGTRLTVV.

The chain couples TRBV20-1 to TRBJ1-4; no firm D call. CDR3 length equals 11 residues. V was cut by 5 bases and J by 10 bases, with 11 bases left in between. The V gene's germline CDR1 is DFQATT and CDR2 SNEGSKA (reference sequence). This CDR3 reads CSASRNGKLFF. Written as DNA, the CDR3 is TGCAGTGCTTCCCGTAACGGAAAACTGTTTTTT.

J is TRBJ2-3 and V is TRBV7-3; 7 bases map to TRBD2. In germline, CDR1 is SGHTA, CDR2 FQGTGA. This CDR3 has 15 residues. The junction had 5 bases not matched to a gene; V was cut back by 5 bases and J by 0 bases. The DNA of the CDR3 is TGTGCCAGCAGCCGAAACGGGGGGAGCACAGATACGCAGTATTTT. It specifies CASSRNGGSTDTQYF. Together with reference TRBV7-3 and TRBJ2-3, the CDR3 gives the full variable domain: GAGVSQTPSNKVTEKGKYVELRCDPISGHTALYWYRQSLGQGPEFLIYFQGTGAADDSGLPNDRFFAVRPEGSVSTLKIQRTERGDSAVYLCASSRNGGSTDTQYFGPGTRLTVL.

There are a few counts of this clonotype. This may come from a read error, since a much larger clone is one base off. CDR3: CASSYWGNTEAFF. CDR3 nucleotides: TGTGCCAGCAGTTACTGGGGGAACACTGAAGCTTTCTTT. The rearrangement uses TRBV6-5 and TRBJ1-1; D is unclear. The CDR3 is 13 amino acids. CDR1 is MNHEY, CDR2 SVGAGI, per germline. The ends were cut back, 1 base at V and 1 base at J, with 4 bases in the middle.

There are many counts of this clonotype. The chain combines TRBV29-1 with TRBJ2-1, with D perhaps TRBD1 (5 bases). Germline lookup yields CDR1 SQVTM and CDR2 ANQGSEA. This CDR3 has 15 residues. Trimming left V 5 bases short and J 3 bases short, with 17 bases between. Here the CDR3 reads CSVSHRQRNYNEQFF. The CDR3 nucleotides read TGCAGCGTTTCCCACCGACAGCGCAACTACAATGAGCAGTTCTTC.

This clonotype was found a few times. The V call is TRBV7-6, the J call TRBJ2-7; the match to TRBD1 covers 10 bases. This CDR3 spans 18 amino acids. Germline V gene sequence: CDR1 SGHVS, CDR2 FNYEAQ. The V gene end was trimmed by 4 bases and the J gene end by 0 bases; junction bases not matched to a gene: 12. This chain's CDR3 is CASSSKIWGQGSSYEQYF. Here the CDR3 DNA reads TGTGCCAGCAGCTCTAAAATCTGGGGACAGGGGAGCTCCTACGAGCAGTACTTC.

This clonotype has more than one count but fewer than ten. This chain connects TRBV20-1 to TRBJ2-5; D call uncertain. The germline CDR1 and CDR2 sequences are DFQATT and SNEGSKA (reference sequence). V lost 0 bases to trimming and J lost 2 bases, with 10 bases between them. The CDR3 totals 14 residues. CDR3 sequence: CSARDLQTQETQYF. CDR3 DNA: TGCAGTGCTAGAGATCTCCAGACGCAAGAGACCCAGTACTTC.

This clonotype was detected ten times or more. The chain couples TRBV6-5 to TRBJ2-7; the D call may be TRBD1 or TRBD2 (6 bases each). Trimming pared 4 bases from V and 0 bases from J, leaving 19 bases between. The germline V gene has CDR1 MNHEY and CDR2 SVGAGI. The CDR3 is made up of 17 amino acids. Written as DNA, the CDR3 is TGTGCCAGCAGTTCCCCTGCAGGGGAGCGGGCCTCCTACGAGCAGTACTTC. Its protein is CASSSPAGERASYEQYF.

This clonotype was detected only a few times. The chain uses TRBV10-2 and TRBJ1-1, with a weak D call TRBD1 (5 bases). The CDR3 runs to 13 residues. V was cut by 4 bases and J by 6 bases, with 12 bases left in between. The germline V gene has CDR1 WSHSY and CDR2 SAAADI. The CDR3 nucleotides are TGCGCCAGCAGTGCCGGGGGGAGGGCTGAAGCTTTCTTT. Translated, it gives CASSAGGRAEAFF.

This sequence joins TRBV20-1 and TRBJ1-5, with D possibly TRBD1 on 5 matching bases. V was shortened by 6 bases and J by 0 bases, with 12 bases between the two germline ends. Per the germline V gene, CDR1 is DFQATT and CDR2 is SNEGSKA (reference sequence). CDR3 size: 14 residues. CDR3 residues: CSATGTNSNQPQHF. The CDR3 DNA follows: TGCAGTGCCACCGGGACCAATAGCAATCAGCCCCAGCATTTT.

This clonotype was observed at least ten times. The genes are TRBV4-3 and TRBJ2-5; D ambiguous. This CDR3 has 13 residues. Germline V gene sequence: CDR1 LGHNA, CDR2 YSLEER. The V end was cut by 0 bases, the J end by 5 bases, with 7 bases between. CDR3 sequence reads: CASSQDGRETQYF. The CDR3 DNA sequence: TGCGCCAGCAGCCAAGATGGGCGGGAGACCCAGTACTTC.

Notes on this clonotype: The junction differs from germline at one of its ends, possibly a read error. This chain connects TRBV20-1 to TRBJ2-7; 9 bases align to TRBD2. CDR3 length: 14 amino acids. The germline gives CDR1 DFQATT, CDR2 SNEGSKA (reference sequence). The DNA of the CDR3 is TGCTGTGCTAGTAGGCCTAGCGGGATCTACGAGCAGTACTTC. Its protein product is CCASRPSGIYEQYF.

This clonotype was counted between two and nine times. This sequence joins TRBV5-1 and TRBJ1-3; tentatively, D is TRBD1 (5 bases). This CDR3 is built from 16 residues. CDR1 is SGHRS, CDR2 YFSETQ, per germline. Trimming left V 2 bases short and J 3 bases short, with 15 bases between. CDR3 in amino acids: CASSFRAGDGGNTIYF. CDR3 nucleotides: TGCGCCAGCAGCTTTCGGGCGGGGGACGGTGGAAACACCATATATTTT. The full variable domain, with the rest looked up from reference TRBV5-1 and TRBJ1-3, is KAGVTQTPRYLIKTRGQQVTLSCSPISGHRSVSWYQQTPGQGLQFLFEYFSETQRNKGNFPGRFSGRQFSNSRSEMNVSTLELGDSALYLCASSFRAGDGGNTIYFGEGSWLTVV.

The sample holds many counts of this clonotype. The CDR3 here is CSASLPGGDEQYF. CDR3 nucleotide sequence: TGCAGTGCTAGTCTTCCAGGGGGGGACGAGCAGTACTTC. The gene calls are TRBV20-1 and TRBJ2-7, with D perhaps given as TRBD1 or TRBD2 (7 bases each). The germline CDR1 and CDR2 sequences are DFQATT and SNEGSKA (reference sequence). V lost 3 bases and J 5 bases, leaving 14 bases between the germline ends. The CDR3 extends over 13 amino acids.

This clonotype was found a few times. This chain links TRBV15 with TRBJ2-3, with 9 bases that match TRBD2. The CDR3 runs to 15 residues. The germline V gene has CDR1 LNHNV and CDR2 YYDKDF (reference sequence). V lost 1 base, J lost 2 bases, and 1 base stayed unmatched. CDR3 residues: CATSRGLADTDTQYF. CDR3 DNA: TGTGCCACCAGCAGAGGACTAGCGGACACAGATACGCAGTATTTT.

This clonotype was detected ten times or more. The CDR3 nucleotides are TGTGCCAGTCGGGACAGGGGGATCTTGAACTATGGCTACACCTTC. This translates into CASRDRGILNYGYTF. V and J are TRBV12-3 or TRBV12-4 and TRBJ1-2; the match to TRBD1 covers 11 bases. The ends lost 9 bases at V and 2 bases at J; junction bases unmatched: 8. The CDR3 runs 15 residues.

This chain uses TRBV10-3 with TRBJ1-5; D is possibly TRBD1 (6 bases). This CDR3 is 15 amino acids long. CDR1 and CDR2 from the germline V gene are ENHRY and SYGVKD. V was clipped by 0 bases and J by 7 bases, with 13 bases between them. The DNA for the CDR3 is TGTGCCATCAGTGAGTCGATTGGGGGCTGGCAGCCCCAGCATTTT. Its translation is CAISESIGGWQPQHF.

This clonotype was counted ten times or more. The CDR3: CASSPRDVGYGYTF. Written as DNA, the CDR3 is TGTGCCAGCAGCCCCCGGGACGTAGGCTATGGCTACACCTTC. J is TRBJ1-2 and V is TRBV5-5, with a possible D match to TRBD1 (5 bases). The CDR3 extends over 14 amino acids. The germline V gene encodes CDR1 SGHKS and CDR2 YYEKEE (reference sequence). Trimming removed 4 bases at V and 4 bases at J, with 14 bases between.

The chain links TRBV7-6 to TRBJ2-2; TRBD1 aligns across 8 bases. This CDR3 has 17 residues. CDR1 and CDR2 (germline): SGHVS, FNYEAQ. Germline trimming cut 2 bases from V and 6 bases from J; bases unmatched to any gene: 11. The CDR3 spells CASSLIPDRGSAGELFF. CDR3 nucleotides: TGTGCCAGCAGCTTAATCCCCGACAGGGGTTCGGCCGGGGAGCTGTTTTTT. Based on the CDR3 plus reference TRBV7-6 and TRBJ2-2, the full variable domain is GAGVSQSPRYKVTKRGQDVALRCDPISGHVSLYWYRQALGQGPEFLTYFNYEAQQDKSGLPNDRFSAERPEGSISTLTIQRTEQRDSAMYRCASSLIPDRGSAGELFFGEGSRLTVL.

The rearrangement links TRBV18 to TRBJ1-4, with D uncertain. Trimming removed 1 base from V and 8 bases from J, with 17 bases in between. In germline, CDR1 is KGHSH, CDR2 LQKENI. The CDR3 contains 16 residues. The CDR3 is CASSPRPTESGEKLFF. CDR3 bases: TGTGCCAGCTCACCACGCCCCACCGAGAGTGGAGAAAAACTGTTTTTT. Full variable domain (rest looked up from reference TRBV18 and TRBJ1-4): NAGVMQNPRHLVRRRGQEARLRCSPMKGHSHVYWYRQLPEEGLKFMVYLQKENIIDESGMPKERFSAEFPKEGPSILRIQQVVRGDSAAYFCASSPRPTESGEKLFFGSGTQLSVL.

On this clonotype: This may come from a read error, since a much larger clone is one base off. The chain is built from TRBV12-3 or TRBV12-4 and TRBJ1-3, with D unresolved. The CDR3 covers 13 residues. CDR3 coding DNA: TGTGCCAGCAGCTTCGGTGTAGGAAAAACCATATATTTT. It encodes CASSFGVGKTIYF.